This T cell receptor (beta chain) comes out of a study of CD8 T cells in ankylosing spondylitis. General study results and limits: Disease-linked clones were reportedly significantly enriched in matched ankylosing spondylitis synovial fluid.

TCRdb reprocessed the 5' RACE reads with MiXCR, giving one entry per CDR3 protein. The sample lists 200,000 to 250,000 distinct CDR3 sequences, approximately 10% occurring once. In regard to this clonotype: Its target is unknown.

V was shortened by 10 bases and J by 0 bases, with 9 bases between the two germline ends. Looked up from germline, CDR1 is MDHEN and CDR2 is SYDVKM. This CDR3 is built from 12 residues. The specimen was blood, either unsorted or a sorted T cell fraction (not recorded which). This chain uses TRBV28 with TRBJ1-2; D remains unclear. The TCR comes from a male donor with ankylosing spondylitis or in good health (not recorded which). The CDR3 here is CAIMISNYGYTF. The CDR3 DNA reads TGTGCCATCATGATTTCTAACTATGGCTACACCTTC.